The rows below give T cell receptor beta chains drawn from one sample of a study of T-cell reconstitution after alpha-beta-depleted transplantation in children. TCRdb fed the PCR reads into MiXCR, producing one record per CDR3 protein. The profile shows more than 200,000 distinct CDR3 sequences, roughly a quarter of them singletons. The starting material was PBMCs, obtained before TCRalphabeta/CD19-depleted stem cell transplant. Receptors originate from a girl aged 2-15 years with Fanconi anemia, due to receive a stem cell transplant. Both conserved end residues are part of each CDR3. Each record gives: V gene, clone size, J gene, D gene, CDR3 DNA, CDR3 protein. A D gene is named only where the DNA matches it firmly. Expanded clones are given a class, and other clones once, few, many or no size at all.

TRBV20-1	-	TRBJ2-2	TRBD2	TGCAGTGCTAGACTAGCGGGGAAAACCGGGGAGCTGTTTTTT	CSARLAGKTGELFF
TRBV12-3/TRBV12-4	few	TRBJ2-7	TRBD1	TGTGCCAGCAGCCCCCGGGACAGGGGGAGGCACGAGCAGTACTTC	CASSPRDRGRHEQYF
TRBV29-1	many	TRBJ2-7	TRBD1	TGCAGCGTGGAAATGGGACAGGATTCCTACGAGCAGTACTTC	CSVEMGQDSYEQYF
TRBV29-1	-	TRBJ2-3	-	TGCAGCGGCGGGGGCACAGATACGCAGTATTTT	CSGGGTDTQYF
TRBV28	-	TRBJ2-3	-	TGTGCCAGCAGTTTAAGGTGGATAGCCTCGTATTTT	CASSLRWIASYF
TRBV20-1	-	TRBJ2-2	-	TGCAGTGCTAGAATAGGGGGCGGGGAGCTGTTTTTT	CSARIGGGELFF
TRBV10-3	once	TRBJ1-1	TRBD1	TGTGCCATCGGGGACAGGACCATGAACACTGAAGCTTTCTTT	CAIGDRTMNTEAFF
TRBV7-9	many	TRBJ2-1	TRBD2	TGTGCCAGCGCCGGACTAGCGGGGGGCCTTACGAACAATGAGCAGTTCTTC	CASAGLAGGLTNNEQFF
TRBV12-3/TRBV12-4	many	TRBJ2-7	-	TGTGCCAGCAGTTTTCAGGGGAACTCCTACGAGCAGTACTTC	CASSFQGNSYEQYF
TRBV5-1	-	TRBJ2-5	TRBD1	TGCGCCAGCAGCTGGACAGGTTTTAGGGAAGAGACCCAGTACTTC	CASSWTGFREETQYF
TRBV12-3/TRBV12-4	few	TRBJ2-5	-	TGTGCCAGCAGTTTAGGGAGGGGGCGAGAGACCCAGTACTTC	CASSLGRGRETQYF
TRBV20-1	many	TRBJ2-1	-	TGCAGTGCTCCAACCCCGGGGCCAGGGTGGGACAATGAGCAGTTCTTC	CSAPTPGPGWDNEQFF
TRBV29-1	many	TRBJ2-3	TRBD1	TGCAGCGTAGCCGGGACAGGGGCCGCGGGGCTGAATACGCAGTATTTT	CSVAGTGAAGLNTQYF
TRBV10-3	many	TRBJ2-3	-	TGTGCCATCACAGGCGCTAGCCAGTCCACAGATACGCAGTATTTT	CAITGASQSTDTQYF
TRBV14	-	TRBJ2-1	TRBD2	TGTGCCAGCAGCCAAACTGACAGGACTAGCGGGGACAATGAGCAGTTCTTC	CASSQTDRTSGDNEQFF
TRBV29-1	-	TRBJ2-1	-	TGCAGCGTGCCCTTAGCAGGCAATGAGCAGTTCTTC	CSVPLAGNEQFF
TRBV27	-	TRBJ1-6	-	TGTGCCAGCAGTTTCGCTAAATCACCCCTCCACTTT	CASSFAKSPLHF
TRBV10-3	many	TRBJ2-4	TRBD2	TGTGCCATCAGTCAAGCGGGAGTAGCCAAAAACATTCAGTACTTC	CAISQAGVAKNIQYF
TRBV7-2	many	TRBJ1-1	-	TGTGCCAGCAGCTTAAGGAAGAAAACGGCTGAAGCTTTCTTT	CASSLRKKTAEAFF
TRBV12-3/TRBV12-4	-	TRBJ2-2	TRBD1	TGTGCCAGCAGTCGGACAGGGGCGAACACCGGGGAGCTGTTTTTT	CASSRTGANTGELFF
TRBV20-1	-	TRBJ2-1	-	TGCAGTCCGCTAGGGCCAAATGAGCAGTTCTTC	CSPLGPNEQFF
TRBV21-1	few	TRBJ2-7	-	TGTGCCAGCAGCAAAGCGGGGCAAACCCCTTCCTACGAGCAGTACTTC	CASSKAGQTPSYEQYF
TRBV5-1	-	TRBJ2-7	-	TGCGCCAGCAGCTTGGTTGGGGCAGCCTACGAGCAGTACTTC	CASSLVGAAYEQYF
TRBV5-1	-	TRBJ2-1	TRBD2	TGCGCCAGCAGCTCTGGACTAGCGGGGGGGAGGGATGAGCAGTTCTTC	CASSSGLAGGRDEQFF
TRBV4-2	many	TRBJ2-7	TRBD1	TGTGCCAGCAGCCAACTGGGACAGCTCTCCTACGAGCAGTACTTC	CASSQLGQLSYEQYF
TRBV20-1	few	TRBJ2-1	-	TGCAGTGCTAGGATTGGACTTATCTACAATGAGCAGTTCTTC	CSARIGLIYNEQFF
TRBV29-1	few	TRBJ2-2	TRBD2	TGCAGCGTTGATCTGCGGGAGGGCACCGGGGAGCTGTTTTTT	CSVDLREGTGELFF
TRBV5-1	few	TRBJ1-6	-	TGCGCCAGCAGCTTGGACAGTGAATATAATTCACCCCTCCACTTT	CASSLDSEYNSPLHF
TRBV7-9	-	TRBJ1-3	TRBD1	TGTGCCAGCAGCTCGGGACAGGCCTCCTCTGGAAACACCATATATTTT	CASSSGQASSGNTIYF
TRBV20-1	-	TRBJ2-7	-	TGCAGTGCTAGATACCCGGGATCCACCTACGAGCAGTACTTC	CSARYPGSTYEQYF
TRBV29-1	many	TRBJ1-2	TRBD1	TGCAGCGTTGTCCCCTCGACAGGGGGGCATGGCTACACCTTC	CSVVPSTGGHGYTF
TRBV20-1	many	TRBJ2-1	-	TGCAGTGCTAGGGTGGGACGCTCCTACAATGAGCAGTTCTTC	CSARVGRSYNEQFF
TRBV20-1	-	TRBJ2-7	-	TGCAGTGCTAGAGATTTGGGGCACAGGGCGGGAGTAACCTACGAGCAGTACTTC	CSARDLGHRAGVTYEQYF
TRBV5-1	few	TRBJ2-2	-	TGCGCCAGCAGCTTGGGGGCGGCGGAGGCCGGGGAGCTGTTTTTT	CASSLGAAEAGELFF
TRBV28	-	TRBJ2-3	-	TGTGCCAGCAGTTCCCAATCCATCCTCCTGGGTGCGAGGGAAAGCACAGATACGCAGTATTTT	CASSSQSILLGARESTDTQYF
TRBV5-1	few	TRBJ1-1	-	TGCGCCAGCAGCGGGAAAGCCGGGACATGGGACACTGAAGCTTTCTTT	CASSGKAGTWDTEAFF
TRBV20-1	many	TRBJ2-2	TRBD2	TGCAGTGCTCCTAGCGGGAGGAACACCGGGGAGCTGTTTTTT	CSAPSGRNTGELFF
TRBV29-1	many	TRBJ2-1	TRBD2	TGCAGCGTCTCCGGACTAGCGGGATCGTACAATGAGCAGTTCTTC	CSVSGLAGSYNEQFF
TRBV4-1	-	TRBJ2-1	-	TGCGCCAGCAGCCGTGCCACGAACTTCTACAATGAGCAGTTCTTC	CASSRATNFYNEQFF
TRBV20-1	-	TRBJ2-1	-	TGCAGTTCTAGAGATTCAGGACAAGTTAGCTCCTACAATGAGCAGTTCTTC	CSSRDSGQVSSYNEQFF
TRBV3-1	-	TRBJ2-1	TRBD1	TGTGCCAGCAGGTTTGGGACAGGGTCCTACAATGAGCAGTTCTTC	CASRFGTGSYNEQFF
TRBV7-8	-	TRBJ2-7	-	TGTGCCAGCAGCTTAGCGGTCTACGAGCAGTACTTC	CASSLAVYEQYF
TRBV12-3/TRBV12-4	few	TRBJ2-7	TRBD2	TGTGCCAGCTCCCTAGCGGGGGGGCTGGACGAGCAGTACTTC	CASSLAGGLDEQYF
TRBV7-2	-	TRBJ2-7	-	TGTGCCAGCAGCTTAGATGGCACCTACTACGAGCAGTACTTC	CASSLDGTYYEQYF
TRBV7-9	-	TRBJ2-7	-	TGTGCCAGCAGGCAAGGAAGTGGGGACGAGCAGTACTTC	CASRQGSGDEQYF
TRBV5-1	few	TRBJ2-1	-	TGCGCCAGCAGCTTGGGGATCCCCTCAGGTTCCTACAATGAGCAGTTCTTC	CASSLGIPSGSYNEQFF
TRBV29-1	-	TRBJ2-2	-	TGCAGCGTTGAATCGGGAACCGGGGAGCTGTTTTTT	CSVESGTGELFF
TRBV20-1	-	TRBJ1-1	-	TGCAGTGCTAGTTTTGCGGAGAACACTGAAGCTTTCTTT	CSASFAENTEAFF
TRBV28	many	TRBJ2-5	TRBD2	TGTGCCAGCAGTTATCTCCGACTAGCGACCGAGACCCAGTACTTC	CASSYLRLATETQYF
TRBV20-1	many	TRBJ2-7	-	TGCAGTGCCGCGACTACCTCCTACGAGCAGTACTTC	CSAATTSYEQYF
TRBV6-5	many	TRBJ2-7	-	TGTGCCAGCACACGGGGTTCCGAATTCACCTACGAGCAGTACTTC	CASTRGSEFTYEQYF